Following are 22 T cell receptor beta chains from one sample sequenced in a study of blood T cell repertoires in COVID-19. The table came from immunoSEQ multiplex PCR; TCRdb's copy has only in-frame clones and leaves some out. This table has approximately 120,000 clones, 90% to 95% appearing once. The sequenced sample consisted of peripheral blood. The receptors here all came from a man aged 45-60 years with COVID-19, enrolled during active disease.

This CDR3 is CASSPPPGQGDYEQYF. CDR3 DNA: TGTGCCAGCAGTCCACCCCCGGGACAGGGGGATTACGAGCAGTACTTC. The V and J genes are TRBV28 and TRBJ2-7, with 11 bases identical to TRBD1. With 5 bases clipped from V and 4 bases from J, the junction kept 10 bases outside the gene matches. CDR1 and CDR2 (germline): MDHEN, SYDVKM. The CDR3 is 16 residues long.

The chain couples TRBV18 to TRBJ1-2; no clear D gene. This CDR3 contains 11 residues. Germline values: CDR1 KGHSH, CDR2 LQKENI. Trimming left V 5 bases short and J 10 bases short, with 11 bases between. The DNA for the CDR3 is TGTGCCAGCTCAGAGTACGAATTCTACACCTTC. Its translation is CASSEYEFYTF.

CDR3 sequence reads: CASSKRTSGNHEQFF. For the CDR3, the DNA is TGTGCCAGCAGCAAAAGGACTAGCGGGAACCATGAGCAGTTCTTC. This chain joins TRBV11-2 and TRBJ2-1; 12 nucleotides agree with TRBD2. Losses at the gene ends were 5 bases for V and 8 bases for J; bases not matched to a gene: 7. This CDR3 is built from 15 residues. Germline V gene lookup returns CDR1 SGHAT and CDR2 FQNNGV.

The chain joins TRBV4-1 to TRBJ1-2; 9 bases line up with TRBD1. V lost 4 bases to trimming and J lost 3 bases; unmatched junction nucleotides: 3. Germline V gives CDR1 MGHRA, CDR2 YSYEKL. The CDR3 loop spans 14 amino acids. The CDR3, as DNA: TGCGCCAGCAGCCTGCGGGACAGGGACTATGGCTACACCTTC. Translation gives CASSLRDRDYGYTF.

The chain joins TRBV19 to TRBJ1-4; possibly TRBD1 for D (6 bases). This CDR3 comprises 16 residues. V shed 5 bases and J shed 0 bases, with 13 bases lying between them. Per germline, CDR1 LNHDA and CDR2 SQIVND (reference sequence). This chain's CDR3 is CASSPRKGATNEKLFF. The DNA for the CDR3 is TGTGCCAGTAGTCCCCGGAAGGGGGCAACTAATGAAAAACTGTTTTTT.

This clone was recorded only once. This rearrangement joins TRBV10-3 to TRBJ2-2; TRBD2 agrees at 7 bases. Germline CDR1 reads ENHRY; CDR2 reads SYGVKD. The length of the CDR3 is 15 residues. The V segment lost 8 bases and the J segment 0 bases; nucleotides outside the gene matches: 6. CDR3 residues: CAILTSGANTGELFF. In DNA, the CDR3 is TGTGCCATCTTGACAAGCGGGGCGAACACCGGGGAGCTGTTTTTT.

This chain connects TRBV9 to TRBJ1-6, with D perhaps TRBD1 (6 bases). CDR3 size: 15 residues. Trimming shortened V by 6 bases and J by 9 bases, and 19 bases separated the two germline ends. Per the germline V gene, CDR1 is SGDLS and CDR2 is YYNGEE. The CDR3 sequence: CASTPRGDGVSPLHF. CDR3 nucleotides: TGTGCCAGCACCCCCAGGGGAGACGGGGTTTCACCCCTCCACTTT.

This clone was observed once. The chain carries TRBV28 and TRBJ2-7; perhaps TRBD1 as D (6 bases). V lost 10 bases and J 2 bases, leaving 12 bases between the germline ends. The germline CDR1 and CDR2 sequences are MDHEN and SYDVKM. The CDR3 is 12 residues long. The CDR3, as DNA: TGTGCCACCAGAACAGGGACCTACGAGCAGTACTTC. Its translation: CATRTGTYEQYF.

The CDR3 DNA follows: TGTGCCAGCAGAATTACAGGGGAGGGCTACACCTTC. It encodes CASRITGEGYTF. The rearrangement joins TRBV12-3 or TRBV12-4 to TRBJ1-2, with 7 bases identical to TRBD1. Germline trimming cut 6 bases from V and 8 bases from J; bases unmatched to any gene: 6. This CDR3 region has 12 residues.

J is TRBJ2-5 and V is TRBV5-1, with D possibly being TRBD1 (5 bases). Per the germline V gene, CDR1 is SGHRS and CDR2 is YFSETQ. The CDR3 has 13 amino acids. The V end was cut by 1 base, the J end by 3 bases, with 7 bases between. CDR3 in amino acids: CASSLRGEETQYF. Written as DNA, the CDR3 is TGCGCCAGCAGCTTGAGGGGCGAAGAGACCCAGTACTTC.

The chain employs TRBV29-1 and TRBJ1-5; D may be TRBD1 (6 bases). The CDR3 has 13 residues. Germline V gives CDR1 SQVTM, CDR2 ANQGSEA. The V end was cut by 5 bases, the J end by 0 bases, with 8 bases between. In DNA, the CDR3 is TGCAGCGTTCAACAGGGTAGCAATCAGCCCCAGCATTTT. Encoded protein: CSVQQGSNQPQHF.

The CDR3 here is CASSVAAVAAGELFF. As DNA, the CDR3 is TGTGCCAGCAGCGTAGCGGCGGTGGCTGCCGGGGAGCTGTTTTTT. The chain carries TRBV9 and TRBJ2-2; no clear D gene. V shed 0 bases and J shed 6 bases, with 12 bases lying between them. Germline assignment: CDR1 SGDLS and CDR2 YYNGEE. This CDR3 contains 15 residues. The full variable domain, with the rest looked up from reference TRBV9 and TRBJ2-2, is DSGVTQTPKHLITATGQRVTLRCSPRSGDLSVYWYQQSLDQGLQFLIQYYNGEERAKGNILERFSAQQFPDLHSELNLSSLELGDSALYFCASSVAAVAAGELFFGEGSRLTVL.

The chain has TRBV3-1 (or the pseudogene TRBV3-2) and TRBJ2-3; 7 bases agree with TRBD2. Germline loops: CDR1 LGHDT, CDR2 YNNKEL (reference sequence). There are 13 residues in the CDR3. Trimming cost V 0 bases and J 6 bases; bases outside gene matches: 0. CDR3 nucleotides: TGTGCCAGCAGCCAAGAGGGGGGGGATACGCAGTATTTT. Translation gives CASSQEGGDTQYF.

J is TRBJ2-7 and V is TRBV29-1, with D maybe TRBD2 (5 bases). CDR3 length equals 15 residues. V gave up 8 bases and J gave up 3 bases, with 23 bases separating them. Germline assignment: CDR1 SQVTM and CDR2 ANQGSEA. DNA of the CDR3: TGCAGCTCCCATCCGGACGTCGGGGAGAACTACGAGCAGTACTTC. This translates into CSSHPDVGENYEQYF.

In its sample, this clone was seen once. DNA for the CDR3: TGTGCCAGCAGTCCTCTAGCGGGAGGGCTTCCGGGGGAGCAGTACTTC. As protein: CASSPLAGGLPGEQYF. The V and J genes are TRBV6-4 and TRBJ2-7; 12 nucleotides match TRBD2. The CDR3 is made up of 16 amino acids. The germline V gene encodes CDR1 MRHNA and CDR2 SNTAGT. The J segment lost 7 bases and the V segment lost 5 bases, leaving 12 bases of the junction unmatched.

The chain joins TRBV4-1 to TRBJ2-7, with 7 positions matching TRBD1. Unmatched junction bases numbered 10, after V lost 2 bases and J lost 6 bases. Germline V gene data show CDR1 as MGHRA and CDR2 as YSYEKL. CDR3 length: 15 residues. CDR3 sequence: CASSQRTGENGEQYF. The DNA of the CDR3 is TGCGCCAGCAGCCAAAGGACAGGAGAAAACGGCGAGCAGTACTTC.

The J gene is TRBJ2-1, the V gene TRBV19; D is unresolved. CDR3 length: 14 residues. The germline V gene has CDR1 LNHDA and CDR2 SQIVND (reference sequence). Trimming took off 2 bases at V and 8 bases at J, with 13 bases between the two ends. The CDR3, as DNA: TGTGCCAGTAGTATAAGACTGGAGTCCGATGAGCAGTTCTTC. It codes for CASSIRLESDEQFF.

This chain joins TRBV5-5 and TRBJ2-7, with D hard to call. Per the germline V gene, CDR1 is SGHKS and CDR2 is YYEKEE (reference sequence). The CDR3 spans 11 residues. Trimming took off 4 bases at V and 2 bases at J, with 4 bases between the two ends. CDR3 sequence (DNA): TGTGCCAGCAGCCTAACCTACGAGCAGTACTTC. Amino acids: CASSLTYEQYF.

The rearrangement links TRBV18 to TRBJ1-2; 9 bases line up with TRBD1. The CDR3 is 14 residues long. Germline values: CDR1 KGHSH, CDR2 LQKENI. J gave up 3 bases and V 3 bases, and 2 bases lay outside the gene matches. CDR3 coding DNA: TGTGCCAGCTCACCCACAGGGGGCCACTATGGCTACACCTTC. This sequence encodes CASSPTGGHYGYTF.

In its sample, this clone was seen a few times. V is TRBV10-3 and J is TRBJ2-1; TRBD2 aligns across 11 bases. CDR3 length: 15 residues. V trimming: 8 bases; J trimming: 8 bases; junction bases outside the gene matches: 11. The V gene's germline CDR1 is ENHRY and CDR2 SYGVKD. The CDR3 region is CAIGLIAGGPDEQFF. CDR3 bases: TGTGCCATCGGACTAATAGCGGGAGGGCCTGATGAGCAGTTCTTC.

In this sample, this clone turned up a few times. The CDR3 sequence: CASSQDGSYTF. DNA of the CDR3: TGTGCCAGCAGCCAGGATGGAAGCTACACCTTC. V usage is TRBV6-6 and J usage is TRBJ1-2, with no clear D. Trimming took off 6 bases at V and 9 bases at J, with 11 bases between the two ends. CDR3 length: 11 residues. From germline, CDR1 is MNHNY and CDR2 SVGAGI (reference sequence).

Comments on this clone: One end of the junction varies from germline; a read error may be responsible. The chain couples TRBV27 to TRBJ2-2; the D is unclear. Germline loops: CDR1 MNHEY, CDR2 SMNVEV (reference sequence). This CDR3 comprises 16 residues. The CDR3 region has the DNA TGTGCCAGCAGTATATCTTCAGGTGGGAACACCGGGGAGCTGTTTTTT. Residues: CASSISSGGNTGELFF.